What follows describes a single T cell receptor (beta chain). Its antigen remains unknown. The data were obtained in a study of CXCR3-negative and CXCR3-positive naive CD8 T cells. The germline V gene encodes CDR1 SGHTA and CDR2 FQGTGA. The CDR3 totals 14 residues. All TRB cDNA libraries came from 5' RACE performed with UMI labels. TCRdb derives one entry per CDR3 protein from the 5' RACE reads, leaving out DNA. This listing includes about 62,000 distinct CDR3 sequences. Findings of the study overall: Cryopreservation partially decreased CXCR3 expression, and most assays used fresh PBMCs.

Naive CD8+ T cells showed CD45RO-CCR7+CD27+CD95-. The sequenced sample was naive CXCR3- CD8+ T cells from blood. Subset: CD45RO-CCR7+CD27+CD95- naive CD8+ T cells lacking CXCR3 (TNR3-). The TCR was taken from a human donor in good health. Some clones in this sample may be carry-over from other donors' samples. V and J are TRBV7-3 and TRBJ1-6. CDR3 sequence: CASGVGPAGSPFHF.